What follows is one TCR beta chain and its context. Its specificity is not known. At one boundary the junction diverges from the germline segment, which might be a read error. PBMCs stemmed from 7.5 to 10 ml of fresh peripheral blood. The sample originates from a study of Graves' ophthalmopathy and Graves' hyperthyroidism. Regarding the study as a whole: Forecasting of ophthalmopathy progression by the model achieved around 71% sensitivity and 72% to 75% specificity.

The study amplified TCR beta CDR3 regions using RNA transcripts. First-round RT-PCR used HTBI primers; second-round multiplex PCR followed. TCRdb reanalysed the multiplex PCR reads using MiXCR and keeps one entry per CDR3 protein. The sample has hundreds of thousands of distinct CDR3 sequences; around a fifth are singletons. The CDR3 consists of 20 residues. The germline V gene encodes CDR1 SQVTM and CDR2 ANQGSEA. The receptor's source is a woman between 18 and 29 years old with stable Graves' hyperthyroidism. The sequenced sample consisted of peripheral blood. This rearrangement joins TRBV29-1 to TRBJ1-6; 9 bases agree with TRBD1. The CDR3 DNA follows: TGCAGCGTTGCTAGACAGGGGGGACACCACTTGAGCTCCTATAATCCACCCCTCCACTTT. Translation: CSVARQGGHHLSSYNPPLHF.